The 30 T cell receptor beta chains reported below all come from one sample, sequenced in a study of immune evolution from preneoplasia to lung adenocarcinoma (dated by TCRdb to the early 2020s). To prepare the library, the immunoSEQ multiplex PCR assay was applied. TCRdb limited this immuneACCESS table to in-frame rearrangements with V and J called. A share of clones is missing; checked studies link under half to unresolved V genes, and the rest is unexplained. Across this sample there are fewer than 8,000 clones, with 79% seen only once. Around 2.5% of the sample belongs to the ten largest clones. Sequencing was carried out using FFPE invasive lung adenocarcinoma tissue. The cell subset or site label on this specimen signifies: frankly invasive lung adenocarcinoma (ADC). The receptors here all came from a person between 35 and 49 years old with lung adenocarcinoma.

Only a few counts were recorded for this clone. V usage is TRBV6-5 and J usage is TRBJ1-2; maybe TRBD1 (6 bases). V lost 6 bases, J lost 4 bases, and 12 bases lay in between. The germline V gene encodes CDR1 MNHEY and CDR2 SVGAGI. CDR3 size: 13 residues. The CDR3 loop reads CASSLGQFYGYTF. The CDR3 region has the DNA TGTGCCAGCAGCCTGGGACAATTCTATGGCTACACCTTC.

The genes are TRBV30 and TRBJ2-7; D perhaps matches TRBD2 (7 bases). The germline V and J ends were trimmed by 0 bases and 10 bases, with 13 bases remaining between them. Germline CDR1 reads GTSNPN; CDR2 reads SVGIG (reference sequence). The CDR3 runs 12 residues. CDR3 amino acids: CAWSVTGGHQYF. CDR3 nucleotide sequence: TGTGCCTGGAGTGTAACCGGGGGGCACCAGTACTTC.

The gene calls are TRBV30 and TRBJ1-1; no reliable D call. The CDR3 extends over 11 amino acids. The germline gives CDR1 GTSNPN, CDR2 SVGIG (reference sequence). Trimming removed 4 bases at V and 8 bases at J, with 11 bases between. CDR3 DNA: TGTGCCTGGACCACGGAAACAGAAGCTTTCTTT. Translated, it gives CAWTTETEAFF.

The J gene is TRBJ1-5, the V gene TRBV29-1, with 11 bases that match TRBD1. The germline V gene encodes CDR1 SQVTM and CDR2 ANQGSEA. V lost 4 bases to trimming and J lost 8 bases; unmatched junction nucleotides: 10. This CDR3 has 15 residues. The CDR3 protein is CSVVLGGQGGKPQHF. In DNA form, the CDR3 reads TGCAGCGTTGTGTTGGGGGGACAGGGGGGTAAGCCCCAGCATTTT.

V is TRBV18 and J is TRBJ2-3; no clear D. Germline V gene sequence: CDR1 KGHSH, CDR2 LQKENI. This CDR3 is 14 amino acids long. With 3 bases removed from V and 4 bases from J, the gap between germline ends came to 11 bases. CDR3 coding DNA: TGTGCCAGCTCACCCCGCTCCCGATCAGATACGCAGTATTTT. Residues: CASSPRSRSDTQYF.

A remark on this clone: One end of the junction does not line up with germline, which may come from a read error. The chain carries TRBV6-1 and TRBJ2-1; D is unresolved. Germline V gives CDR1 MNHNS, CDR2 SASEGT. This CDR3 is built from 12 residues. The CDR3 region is CAGSPTNNEQFF. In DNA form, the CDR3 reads TGTGCCGGCAGTCCCACCAACAATGAGCAGTTCTTC.

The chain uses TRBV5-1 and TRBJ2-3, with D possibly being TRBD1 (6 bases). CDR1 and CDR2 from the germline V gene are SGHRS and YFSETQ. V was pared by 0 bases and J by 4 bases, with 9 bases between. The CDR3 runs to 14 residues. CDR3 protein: CASSLGGRSDTQYF. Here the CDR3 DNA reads TGCGCCAGCAGCTTGGGGGGGCGCTCAGATACGCAGTATTTT.

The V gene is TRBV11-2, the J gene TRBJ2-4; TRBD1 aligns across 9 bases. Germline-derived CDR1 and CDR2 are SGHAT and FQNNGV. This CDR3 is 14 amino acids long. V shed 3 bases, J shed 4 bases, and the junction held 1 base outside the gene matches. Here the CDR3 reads CASSFGTGKNIQYF. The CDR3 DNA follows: TGTGCCAGCAGCTTTGGGACAGGGAAAAACATTCAGTACTTC.

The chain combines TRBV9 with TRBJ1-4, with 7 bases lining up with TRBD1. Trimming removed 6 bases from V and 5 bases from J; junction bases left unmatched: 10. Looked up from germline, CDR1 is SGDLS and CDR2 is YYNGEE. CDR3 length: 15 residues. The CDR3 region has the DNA TGTGCCAGCACGCCAACCGGGACAGCGAATGAAAAACTGTTTTTT. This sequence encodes CASTPTGTANEKLFF.

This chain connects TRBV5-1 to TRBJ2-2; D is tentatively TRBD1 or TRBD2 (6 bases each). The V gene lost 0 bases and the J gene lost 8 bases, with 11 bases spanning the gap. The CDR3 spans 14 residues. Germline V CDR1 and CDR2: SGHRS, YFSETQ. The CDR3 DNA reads TGCGCCAGCAGCTTGGGGGGGGCGTCGGGGGAGCTGTTTTTT. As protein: CASSLGGASGELFF.

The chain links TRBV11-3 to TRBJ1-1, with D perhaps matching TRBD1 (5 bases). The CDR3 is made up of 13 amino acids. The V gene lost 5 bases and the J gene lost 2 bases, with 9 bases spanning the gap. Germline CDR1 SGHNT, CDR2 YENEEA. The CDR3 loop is CASSPRDNTEAFF. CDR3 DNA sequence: TGTGCCAGCAGCCCGCGGGACAACACTGAAGCTTTCTTT.

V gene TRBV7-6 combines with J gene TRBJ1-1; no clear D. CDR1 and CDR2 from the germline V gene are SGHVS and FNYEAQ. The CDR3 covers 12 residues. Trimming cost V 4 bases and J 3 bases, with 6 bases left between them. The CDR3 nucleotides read TGTGCCAGCAGCTCCCCGGACACTGAAGCTTTCTTT. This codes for CASSSPDTEAFF. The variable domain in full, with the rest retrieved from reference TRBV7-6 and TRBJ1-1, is GAGVSQSPRYKVTKRGQDVALRCDPISGHVSLYWYRQALGQGPEFLTYFNYEAQQDKSGLPNDRFSAERPEGSISTLTIQRTEQRDSAMYRCASSSPDTEAFFGQGTRLTVV.

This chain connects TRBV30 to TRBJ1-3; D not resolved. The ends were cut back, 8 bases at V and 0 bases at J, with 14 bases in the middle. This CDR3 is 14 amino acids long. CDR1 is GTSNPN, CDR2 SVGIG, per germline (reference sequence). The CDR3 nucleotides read TGTGCCGCCCGTGGCCAGAACTCTGGAAACACCATATATTTT. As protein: CAARGQNSGNTIYF.

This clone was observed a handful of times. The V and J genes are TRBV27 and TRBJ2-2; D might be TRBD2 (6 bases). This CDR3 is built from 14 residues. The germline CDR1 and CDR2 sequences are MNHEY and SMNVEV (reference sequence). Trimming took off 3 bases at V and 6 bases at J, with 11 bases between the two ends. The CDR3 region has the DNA TGTGCCAGCAGTTTGGCGGGACTCGCCGGGGAGCTGTTTTTT. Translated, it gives CASSLAGLAGELFF.

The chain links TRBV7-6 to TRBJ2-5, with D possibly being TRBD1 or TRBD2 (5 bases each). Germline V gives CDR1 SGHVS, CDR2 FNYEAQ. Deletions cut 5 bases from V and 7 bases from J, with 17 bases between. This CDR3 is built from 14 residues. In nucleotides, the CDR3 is TGTGCCAGCAGCCTACGGGACCAGTCGGGGACCCAGTACTTC. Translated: CASSLRDQSGTQYF.

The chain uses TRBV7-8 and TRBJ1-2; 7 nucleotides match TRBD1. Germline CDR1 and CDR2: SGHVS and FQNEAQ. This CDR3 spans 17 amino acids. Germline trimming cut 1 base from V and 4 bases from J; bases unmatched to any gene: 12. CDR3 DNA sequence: TGTGCCAGCAGCTTAGTTAGGACAGGAAGCGGTAGCTATGGCTACACCTTC. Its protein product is CASSLVRTGSGSYGYTF.

The CDR3 bases are TGTGCCTGGAGTGTCCCTCAGGGGGGAGTCACAGATACGCAGTATTTT. This codes for CAWSVPQGGVTDTQYF. This chain links TRBV30 with TRBJ2-3; perhaps TRBD1 as D (7 bases). The V and J ends lost 0 bases and 2 bases respectively, with 15 bases between them. Per the germline V gene, CDR1 is GTSNPN and CDR2 is SVGIG (reference sequence). The CDR3 extends over 16 amino acids.

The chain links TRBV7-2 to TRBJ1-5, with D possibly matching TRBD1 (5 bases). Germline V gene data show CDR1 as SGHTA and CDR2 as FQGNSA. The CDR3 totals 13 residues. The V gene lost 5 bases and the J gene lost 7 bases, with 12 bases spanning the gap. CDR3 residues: CASSMWGDQPQHF. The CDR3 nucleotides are TGTGCCAGCAGCATGTGGGGGGACCAGCCCCAGCATTTT. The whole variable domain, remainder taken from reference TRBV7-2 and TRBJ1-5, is GAGVSQSPSNKVTEKGKDVELRCDPISGHTALYWYRQSLGQGLEFLIYFQGNSAPDKSGLPSDRFSAERTGGSVSTLTIQRTQQEDSAVYLCASSMWGDQPQHFGDGTRLSIL.

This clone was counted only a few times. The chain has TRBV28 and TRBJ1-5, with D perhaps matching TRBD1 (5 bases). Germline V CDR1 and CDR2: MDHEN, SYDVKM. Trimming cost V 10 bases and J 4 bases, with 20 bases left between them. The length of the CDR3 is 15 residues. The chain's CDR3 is CATYSGPIPNQPQHF. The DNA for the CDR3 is TGTGCCACCTACTCGGGACCGATCCCGAATCAGCCCCAGCATTTT.

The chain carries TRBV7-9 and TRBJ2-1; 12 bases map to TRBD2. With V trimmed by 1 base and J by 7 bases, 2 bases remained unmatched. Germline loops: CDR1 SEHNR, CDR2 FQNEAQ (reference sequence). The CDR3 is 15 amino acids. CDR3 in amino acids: CASSLGLAGVNEQFF. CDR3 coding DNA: TGTGCCAGCAGCTTAGGACTAGCGGGAGTGAATGAGCAGTTCTTC.

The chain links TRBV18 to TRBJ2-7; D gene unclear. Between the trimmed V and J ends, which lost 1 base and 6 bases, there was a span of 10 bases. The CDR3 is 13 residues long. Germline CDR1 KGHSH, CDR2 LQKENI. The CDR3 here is CASSPRFPSEQYF. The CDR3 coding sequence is TGTGCCAGCTCACCACGATTTCCGAGCGAGCAGTACTTC.

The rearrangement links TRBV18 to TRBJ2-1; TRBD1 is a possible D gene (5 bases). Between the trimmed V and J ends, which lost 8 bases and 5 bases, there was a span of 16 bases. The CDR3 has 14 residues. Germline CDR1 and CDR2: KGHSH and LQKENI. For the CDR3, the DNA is TGTGCCAGCCTTAGCACAGGAAGCAACAATGAGCAGTTCTTC. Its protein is CASLSTGSNNEQFF.

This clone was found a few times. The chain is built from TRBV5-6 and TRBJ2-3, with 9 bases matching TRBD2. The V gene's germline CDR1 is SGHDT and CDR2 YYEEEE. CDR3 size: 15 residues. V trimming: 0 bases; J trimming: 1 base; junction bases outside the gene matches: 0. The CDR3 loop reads CASSLGLAGTDTQYF. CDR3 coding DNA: TGTGCCAGCAGCTTGGGACTAGCGGGCACAGATACGCAGTATTTT.

The CDR3 coding sequence is TGCGCCAGCAGCGACCCTCCGAGGGGTGAGGGGTATGGCTACACCTTC. This encodes CASSDPPRGEGYGYTF. V is TRBV5-1 and J is TRBJ1-2, with D tentatively TRBD1 (5 bases). The CDR3 sequence is 16 residues long. Germline CDR1 and CDR2: SGHRS and YFSETQ. The V gene lost 4 bases and the J gene lost 5 bases, with 21 bases spanning the gap.

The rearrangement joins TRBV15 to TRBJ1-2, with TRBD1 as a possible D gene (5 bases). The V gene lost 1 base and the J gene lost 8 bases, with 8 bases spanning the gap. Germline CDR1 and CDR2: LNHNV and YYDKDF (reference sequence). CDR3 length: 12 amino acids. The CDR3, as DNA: TGTGCCACCAGCAGAGCAGGGTTCGGCTACACCTTC. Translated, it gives CATSRAGFGYTF.

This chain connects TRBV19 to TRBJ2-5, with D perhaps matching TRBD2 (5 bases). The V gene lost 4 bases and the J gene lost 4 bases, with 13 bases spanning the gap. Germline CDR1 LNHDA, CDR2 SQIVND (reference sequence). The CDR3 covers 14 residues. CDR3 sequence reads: CASSTLRVRETQYF. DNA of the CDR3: TGTGCCAGTAGTACACTGAGGGTTCGAGAGACCCAGTACTTC.

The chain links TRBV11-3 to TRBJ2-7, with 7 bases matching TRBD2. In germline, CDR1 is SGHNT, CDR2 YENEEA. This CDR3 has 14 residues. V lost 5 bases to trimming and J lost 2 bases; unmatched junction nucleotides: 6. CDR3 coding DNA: TGTGCCAGCAGCATGGGCCGGGGGGCCTACGAGCAGTACTTC. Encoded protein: CASSMGRGAYEQYF.

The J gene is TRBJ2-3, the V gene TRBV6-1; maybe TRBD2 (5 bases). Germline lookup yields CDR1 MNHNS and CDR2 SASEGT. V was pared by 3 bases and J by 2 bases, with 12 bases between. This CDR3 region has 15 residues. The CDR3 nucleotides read TGTGCCAGCAGTGACGATCGGCTAGCCACAGATACGCAGTATTTT. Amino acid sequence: CASSDDRLATDTQYF.

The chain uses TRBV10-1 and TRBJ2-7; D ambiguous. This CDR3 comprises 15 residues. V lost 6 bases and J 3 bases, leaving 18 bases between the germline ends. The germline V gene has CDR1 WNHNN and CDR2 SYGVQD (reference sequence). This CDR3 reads CASSTDRGNIYEQYF. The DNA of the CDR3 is TGCGCCAGCAGCACAGACCGAGGTAATATCTACGAGCAGTACTTC.

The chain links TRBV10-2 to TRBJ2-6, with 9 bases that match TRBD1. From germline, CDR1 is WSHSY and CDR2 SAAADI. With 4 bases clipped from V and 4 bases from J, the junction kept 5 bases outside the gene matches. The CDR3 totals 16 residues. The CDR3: CASSAGQGSGANVLTF. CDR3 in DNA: TGCGCCAGCAGTGCGGGACAGGGATCCGGGGCCAACGTCCTGACTTTC.